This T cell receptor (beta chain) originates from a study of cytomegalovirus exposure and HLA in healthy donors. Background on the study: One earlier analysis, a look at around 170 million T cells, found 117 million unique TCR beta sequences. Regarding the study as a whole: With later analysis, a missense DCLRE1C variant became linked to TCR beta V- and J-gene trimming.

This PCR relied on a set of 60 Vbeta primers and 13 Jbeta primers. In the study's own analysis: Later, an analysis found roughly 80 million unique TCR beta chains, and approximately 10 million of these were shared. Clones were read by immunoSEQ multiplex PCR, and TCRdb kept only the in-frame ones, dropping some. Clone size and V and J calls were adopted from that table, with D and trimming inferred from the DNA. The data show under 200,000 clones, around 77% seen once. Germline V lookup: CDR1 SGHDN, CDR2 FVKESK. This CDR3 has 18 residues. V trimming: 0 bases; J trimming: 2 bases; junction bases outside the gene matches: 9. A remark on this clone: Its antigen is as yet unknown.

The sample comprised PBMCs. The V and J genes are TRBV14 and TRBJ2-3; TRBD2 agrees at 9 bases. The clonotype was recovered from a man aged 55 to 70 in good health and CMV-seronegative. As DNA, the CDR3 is TGTGCCAGCAGCCAAGAAGGGGTCCTAGCGGGGCACACAGATACGCAGTATTTT. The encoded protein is CASSQEGVLAGHTDTQYF.